In this sample, the clone carrying this T cell receptor (beta chain) turned up a few times. How the authors handled the data: How many nucleated cells were present was estimated from reference gene primer amplification. Clones were sequenced by immunoSEQ multiplex PCR, and TCRdb holds only the in-frame ones, with some missing. The V and J calls and the clone size are those of that table, but D and trimming were determined from the DNA. Of about 83,000 clones in the sample, over 60% were seen once. The sample originates from a study of blood T cell repertoires in COVID-19. About the research overall: Italy, Spain and the United States were the sources of the convalescent and acute COVID-19 samples.

Trimming removed 3 bases from V and 2 bases from J, with 13 bases in between. The germline gives CDR1 KGHSH, CDR2 LQKENI. The CDR3 runs to 15 residues. The TCR comes from an elderly woman with active or convalescent COVID-19. This chain uses TRBV18 with TRBJ2-5, with TRBD1 as a possible D gene (6 bases). The sample was peripheral blood. CDR3 in amino acids: CASSPSQDRQETQYF. The CDR3 bases are TGTGCCAGCTCACCTTCCCAGGACAGACAAGAGACCCAGTACTTC.